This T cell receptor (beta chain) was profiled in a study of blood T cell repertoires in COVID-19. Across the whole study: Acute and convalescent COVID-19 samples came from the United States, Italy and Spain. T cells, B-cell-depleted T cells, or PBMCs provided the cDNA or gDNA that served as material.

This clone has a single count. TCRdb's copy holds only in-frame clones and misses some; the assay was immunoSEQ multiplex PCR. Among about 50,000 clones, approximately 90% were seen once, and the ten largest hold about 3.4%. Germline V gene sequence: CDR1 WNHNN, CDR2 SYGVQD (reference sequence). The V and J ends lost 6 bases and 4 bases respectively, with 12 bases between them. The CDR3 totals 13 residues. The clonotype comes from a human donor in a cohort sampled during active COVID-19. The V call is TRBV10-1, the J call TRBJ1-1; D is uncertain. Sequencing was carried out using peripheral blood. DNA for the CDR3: TGCGCCAGCAGAGTGAGTCGGGGCACTGAAGCTTTCTTT. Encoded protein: CASRVSRGTEAFF.